Listed here is a single T cell receptor (beta chain). Its cognate antigen has yet to be identified. No much larger clonotype is one base removed from it; base qualities were not supplied. The data stem from a study of blood T cell repertoires in COVID-19 (TCRdb year 2020). Background on the whole study: The collaborator samples originated in the United States, Italy and Spain and spanned the acute and convalescent phases of COVID-19. Nearly every sample came with metadata listing a de-identified subject ID, COVID-19 status, age in years and sex. Subjects who had been exposed to COVID-19, were actively infected with it, or had recovered from it provided the deeply sampled blood TCRbeta repertoires that made up the dataset. The repertoires were released in a freely available public database meant as a resource for research on the immune response to SARS-CoV-2. HLA class I and class II types, where available, came from metadata supplied by the sample provider rather than from assay-based typing. Samples came from the ongoing ImmuneRACE study (first 160 participants) plus 1,254 subjects from 6 global collaborators. The prospective study material was composed of cDNA or gDNA derived from T cells, B-cell-depleted T cells, or PBMCs. What the research found in general, with its limitations: How much clinical and demographic metadata was included differed by source and by participant, and the metadata was provided uncurated.

TCRbeta CDR3 regions were amplified from genomic DNA by means of the immunoSEQ Assay, a bias-controlled multiplex PCR. As for how the authors treated the data: Nucleated cell counts per sample were estimated from amplification of reference gene primers within the assay. To quantify the absolute abundance of each unique TCRbeta CDR3 rearrangement, sequence reads were collapsed and filtered. For each sample, productive Simpson clonality was calculated by taking the square root of Simpson's diversity index across productive rearrangements. TCRdb carries this immuneACCESS record with in-frame sequences only. Its versions omit some clonotypes, under half of them owing to an unresolved V gene in the studies checked, with the rest unexplained. V and J calls and clone size are those listed in that table; D and trimming were worked out from the DNA. The sample table holds 70,000 to 95,000 clones, of which 84% were seen once. About an eighth of the sample is held by the ten biggest clonotypes.

The collaborating institutions used their own protocols to collect whole blood in K2EDTA tubes. For TCRbeta analysis, collaborators shipped samples in one of three forms: frozen whole blood, isolated PBMCs, or DNA extracted from either of those sample types. This clonotype was obtained from a human donor in a cohort sampled during active COVID-19. The sample was peripheral blood.

The DNA reads as follows: TGTGCCAGCAGTTTAGCTGGAGAAAACTATGGCTACACCTTC. Its translation is CASSLAGENYGYTF. The chain is encoded by TRBV27 joined to TRBJ1-2; the D gene cannot be named for sure. From its cysteine to its phenylalanine, the CDR3 spans 14 amino acids. Here the CDR3 DNA is all that survives: 42 bases in frame from base 1. V was cut back by 2 bases and J by 2 bases, leaving a gap of 9 bases between them. The germline V gene (reference sequence) specifies MNHEY as CDR1 and SMNVEV as CDR2.